A single sample is the source of the 3 T cell receptor beta chains below, sequenced in a study of T cell repertoires in cytomegalovirus infection. TCRdb recomputed calls from the reads with MiXCR, one row per CDR3 protein. The table shows roughly 200,000 distinct CDR3 sequences, with approximately 18% occurring only once. The sequencing sample was made of CD8+ T cells from PBMCs. These receptors all stem from a human donor in good health (CMV status not recorded). Some clones in this sample may be carry-over from other donors' samples.

There are many counts of this clonotype. The chain links TRBV11-3 to TRBJ2-3; D not certain. The CDR3 extends over 12 amino acids. Germline loops: CDR1 SGHNT, CDR2 YENEEA. Trimming took off 8 bases at V and 4 bases at J, with 10 bases between the two ends. The DNA for the CDR3 is TGTGCCAGCTCTTCCTGGGCAGATACGCAGTATTTT. Its translation: CASSSWADTQYF.

The chain joins TRBV7-9 to TRBJ2-7; perhaps TRBD1 as D (6 bases). The germline CDR1 and CDR2 sequences are SEHNR and FQNEAQ (reference sequence). CDR3 length: 15 residues. V was shortened by 5 bases and J by 3 bases, with 17 bases between the two germline ends. The CDR3 loop reads CASSPGQTSSYEQYF. CDR3 sequence (DNA): TGTGCCAGCAGCCCAGGACAGACAAGTAGCTACGAGCAGTACTTC.

In its sample, this clonotype was seen many times. The rearrangement joins TRBV12-3 or TRBV12-4 to TRBJ2-3; D remains ambiguous. Trimming removed 4 bases from V and 1 base from J, with 6 bases in between. CDR3 length: 13 residues. CDR3 region: CASSSTGTDTQYF. CDR3 in DNA: TGTGCCAGCAGTTCCACCGGCACAGATACGCAGTATTTT.